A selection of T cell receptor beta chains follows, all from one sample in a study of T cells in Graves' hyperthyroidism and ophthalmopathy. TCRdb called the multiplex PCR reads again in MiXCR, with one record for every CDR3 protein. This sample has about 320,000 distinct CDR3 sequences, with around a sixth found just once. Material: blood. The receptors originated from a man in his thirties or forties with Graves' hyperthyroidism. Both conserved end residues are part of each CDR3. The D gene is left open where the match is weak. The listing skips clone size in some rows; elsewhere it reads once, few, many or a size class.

CDR3nt: TGTGCCAGTACGACCCGCGGGGCCACCGGGGAGCTGTTTTTT; CDR3aa: CASTTRGATGELFF; d_gene: .; j_gene: TRBJ2-2; abundance: .; v_gene: TRBV19
CDR3nt: TGTGCCAGTAGTATGGAGACGGCGTATAATTCACCCCTCCACTTT; CDR3aa: CASSMETAYNSPLHF; d_gene: .; j_gene: TRBJ1-6; abundance: many; v_gene: TRBV19
CDR3nt: TGTGCCACCAGTGATTCACAGTTTGGCTACACCTTC; CDR3aa: CATSDSQFGYTF; d_gene: .; j_gene: TRBJ1-2; abundance: many; v_gene: TRBV24-1
CDR3nt: TGTGCCAGCAGGGAACCGGGACTAGGACGATATAGCACAGATACGCAGTATTTT; CDR3aa: CASREPGLGRYSTDTQYF; d_gene: TRBD2; j_gene: TRBJ2-3; abundance: .; v_gene: TRBV7-9
CDR3nt: TGTGCCAGCAGTTTTACTGGGACAGGGACCAACGAGCAGTACTTC; CDR3aa: CASSFTGTGTNEQYF; d_gene: TRBD1; j_gene: TRBJ2-7; abundance: many; v_gene: TRBV12-3/TRBV12-4
CDR3nt: TGTGCCAGTACCACATGGGAGGGCTCGGAGGGCATGAACACTGAAGCTTTCTTT; CDR3aa: CASTTWEGSEGMNTEAFF; d_gene: .; j_gene: TRBJ1-1; abundance: .; v_gene: TRBV19
CDR3nt: TGTGCCAGCAGTGAAGGGCAACAGGGGGTCGGTACTAACTATGGCTACACCTTC; CDR3aa: CASSEGQQGVGTNYGYTF; d_gene: TRBD1; j_gene: TRBJ1-2; abundance: many; v_gene: TRBV6-1
CDR3nt: TGTGCCTGGAGTGGGGCCTTCTCCTACGAGCAGTACTTC; CDR3aa: CAWSGAFSYEQYF; d_gene: .; j_gene: TRBJ2-7; abundance: many; v_gene: TRBV30
CDR3nt: TGTGCCAGCAGTGGGACTAGCGGGAGTGAGCAGTTCTTC; CDR3aa: CASSGTSGSEQFF; d_gene: TRBD2; j_gene: TRBJ2-1; abundance: many; v_gene: TRBV2
CDR3nt: TGCGCCAGCAGCCCTATCGTAGCGACAGGGACCAAAAACATTCAGTACTTC; CDR3aa: CASSPIVATGTKNIQYF; d_gene: TRBD1; j_gene: TRBJ2-4; abundance: few; v_gene: TRBV5-1
CDR3nt: TGTGCCAGCTCACCCCCGGGGAAGAACTACGAGCAGTACTTC; CDR3aa: CASSPPGKNYEQYF; d_gene: .; j_gene: TRBJ2-7; abundance: many; v_gene: TRBV18
CDR3nt: TGTGCCAGCAGGTACCGGGGACAGCACACTTTCCTTAATGAAAAACTGTTTTTT; CDR3aa: CASRYRGQHTFLNEKLFF; d_gene: TRBD1; j_gene: TRBJ1-4; abundance: few; v_gene: TRBV27
CDR3nt: TGCGCCAGCACTGGACTAGCCGATACGCAGTATTTT; CDR3aa: CASTGLADTQYF; d_gene: TRBD2; j_gene: TRBJ2-3; abundance: .; v_gene: TRBV10-2
CDR3nt: TGTGCCACCAGCAGACCTCCGGGACTAGCGGCCGAGCAGTTCTTC; CDR3aa: CATSRPPGLAAEQFF; d_gene: TRBD2; j_gene: TRBJ2-1; abundance: many; v_gene: TRBV15
CDR3nt: TGTGCCAGCAGCGTAGAAAGTGACACGCAGTATTTT; CDR3aa: CASSVESDTQYF; d_gene: .; j_gene: TRBJ2-3; abundance: .; v_gene: TRBV9
CDR3nt: TGTGCCAGCAGCTTAGGGGGCGCCACCGGGGAGCTGTTTTTT; CDR3aa: CASSLGGATGELFF; d_gene: .; j_gene: TRBJ2-2; abundance: many; v_gene: TRBV11-1
CDR3nt: TGTGCCAGCAGCGGAAAATCTAGCGGACCTGGAACAGATACGCAGTATTTT; CDR3aa: CASSGKSSGPGTDTQYF; d_gene: TRBD2; j_gene: TRBJ2-3; abundance: .; v_gene: TRBV28
CDR3nt: TGTGCCAGTAGCTTGACCAGCCATCGGGCAGATACGCAGTATTTT; CDR3aa: CASSLTSHRADTQYF; d_gene: .; j_gene: TRBJ2-3; abundance: few; v_gene: TRBV19
CDR3nt: TGTGCCAGCAGCGTAGGGACTAGCGGGAGGCCCTACGAGCAGTACTTC; CDR3aa: CASSVGTSGRPYEQYF; d_gene: TRBD2; j_gene: TRBJ2-7; abundance: many; v_gene: TRBV9
CDR3nt: TGTGCCAGCAGCTCTCCCCCGGGAGGGGAGCTGTTTTTT; CDR3aa: CASSSPPGGELFF; d_gene: .; j_gene: TRBJ2-2; abundance: .; v_gene: TRBV7-3
CDR3nt: TGTGCCAGCAGTGCCCAGGATAGTACTGAAGCTTTCTTT; CDR3aa: CASSAQDSTEAFF; d_gene: .; j_gene: TRBJ1-1; abundance: many; v_gene: TRBV2
CDR3nt: TGTGCCAGCTCACCACCCGACCGTTATGGCTACACCTTC; CDR3aa: CASSPPDRYGYTF; d_gene: .; j_gene: TRBJ1-2; abundance: few; v_gene: TRBV18
CDR3nt: TGCAGTGCTAGGTTTAGGTCCCACGAGCAGTACTTC; CDR3aa: CSARFRSHEQYF; d_gene: .; j_gene: TRBJ2-7; abundance: .; v_gene: TRBV20-1
CDR3nt: TGTGCCAGCAGCGTCCGGGACAGGTACAATGAGCAGTTCTTC; CDR3aa: CASSVRDRYNEQFF; d_gene: TRBD1; j_gene: TRBJ2-1; abundance: many; v_gene: TRBV11-2
CDR3nt: TGTGCCAGCAGTTTTGGCTACGAGCAGTACTTC; CDR3aa: CASSFGYEQYF; d_gene: .; j_gene: TRBJ2-7; abundance: many; v_gene: TRBV5-1
CDR3nt: TGCGCCAGCAGCCCTATAATGCGGGAGACCCAGTACTTC; CDR3aa: CASSPIMRETQYF; d_gene: .; j_gene: TRBJ2-5; abundance: .; v_gene: TRBV5-1
CDR3nt: TGTGCCAGCAGCGCTGAGACCAACTATGGCTACACCTTC; CDR3aa: CASSAETNYGYTF; d_gene: .; j_gene: TRBJ1-2; abundance: .; v_gene: TRBV5-4
CDR3nt: TGTGCCAGCAGCTGGGCCCTGCGGGGGCCGTCGGATGGCTACACCTTC; CDR3aa: CASSWALRGPSDGYTF; d_gene: .; j_gene: TRBJ1-2; abundance: .; v_gene: TRBV5-4
CDR3nt: TGTGCCAGCGGGGGACTAGCGGGAGTGGAGCACAATGAGCAGTTCTTC; CDR3aa: CASGGLAGVEHNEQFF; d_gene: TRBD2; j_gene: TRBJ2-1; abundance: .; v_gene: TRBV27
CDR3nt: TGTGCCAGTAGTATCTTTTTTATCACAGATACGCAGTATTTT; CDR3aa: CASSIFFITDTQYF; d_gene: .; j_gene: TRBJ2-3; abundance: .; v_gene: TRBV19
CDR3nt: TGCAGCGTTGAAAGAAATGAGCAGTTCTTC; CDR3aa: CSVERNEQFF; d_gene: .; j_gene: TRBJ2-1; abundance: many; v_gene: TRBV29-1
CDR3nt: TGTGCCAGCAGTAGCGGGAGTCTCGATGAGCAGTTCTTC; CDR3aa: CASSSGSLDEQFF; d_gene: TRBD2; j_gene: TRBJ2-1; abundance: many; v_gene: TRBV2
CDR3nt: TGTGCCTCCCCACATCCACAGGGGTATAGCAATCAGCCCCAGCATTTT; CDR3aa: CASPHPQGYSNQPQHF; d_gene: TRBD1; j_gene: TRBJ1-5; abundance: .; v_gene: TRBV30
CDR3nt: TGTGCCAGCAGCCTACCAGGGACCCTATCGGCCGGCTACACCTTC; CDR3aa: CASSLPGTLSAGYTF; d_gene: .; j_gene: TRBJ1-2; abundance: .; v_gene: TRBV28
CDR3nt: TGTGCCAGCAGCCAAGGCGACGTTAATGAAAAACTGTTTTTT; CDR3aa: CASSQGDVNEKLFF; d_gene: .; j_gene: TRBJ1-4; abundance: many; v_gene: TRBV3-1
CDR3nt: TGCGCCAGCAGTGAAAGACAGGGAGGTACCGGGGAGCTGTTTTTT; CDR3aa: CASSERQGGTGELFF; d_gene: .; j_gene: TRBJ2-2; abundance: once; v_gene: TRBV10-1
CDR3nt: TGTGCCAGCAGTCCGAGGACTAGCGGGGAGTACAATGAGCAGTTCTTC; CDR3aa: CASSPRTSGEYNEQFF; d_gene: TRBD2; j_gene: TRBJ2-1; abundance: many; v_gene: TRBV28
CDR3nt: TGTGCCAGCAGCTTATTAGGACAGATGAACACTGAAGCTTTCTTT; CDR3aa: CASSLLGQMNTEAFF; d_gene: .; j_gene: TRBJ1-1; abundance: .; v_gene: TRBV7-9
CDR3nt: TGTGCTAGTGCCCCCGCGGGGCCCGGAAACATTCAGTACTTC; CDR3aa: CASAPAGPGNIQYF; d_gene: .; j_gene: TRBJ2-4; abundance: many; v_gene: TRBV12-5
CDR3nt: TGTGCCAGCAGTGTCGGCACCTATTCACCCCTCCACTTT; CDR3aa: CASSVGTYSPLHF; d_gene: .; j_gene: TRBJ1-6; abundance: many; v_gene: TRBV2
CDR3nt: TGCAGTGCCGCGACTAATTCCTACGAGCAGTACTTC; CDR3aa: CSAATNSYEQYF; d_gene: .; j_gene: TRBJ2-7; abundance: .; v_gene: TRBV20-1
CDR3nt: TGTGCCAGCAGCTTGGGACGGATTAATGAAAAACTGTTTTTT; CDR3aa: CASSLGRINEKLFF; d_gene: .; j_gene: TRBJ1-4; abundance: many; v_gene: TRBV28
CDR3nt: TGTGCCAGCAGTTCGGGACAGGGAATGGACGAGCAGTACTTC; CDR3aa: CASSSGQGMDEQYF; d_gene: TRBD1; j_gene: TRBJ2-7; abundance: few; v_gene: TRBV7-9
CDR3nt: TGTGCCAGCAGATACCTTATAGGACTAGATACCGGGGAGCTGTTTTTT; CDR3aa: CASRYLIGLDTGELFF; d_gene: TRBD2; j_gene: TRBJ2-2; abundance: many; v_gene: TRBV11-2
CDR3nt: TGTGCCACCAGTGAACCTATTCCAGGTACCGGGGAGCTGTTTTTT; CDR3aa: CATSEPIPGTGELFF; d_gene: .; j_gene: TRBJ2-2; abundance: few; v_gene: TRBV24-1
CDR3nt: TGTGCCAGTAGTATGCTACCGGGCGAGCAGTACTTC; CDR3aa: CASSMLPGEQYF; d_gene: .; j_gene: TRBJ2-7; abundance: .; v_gene: TRBV19
CDR3nt: TGCGCCAGCAGCTTATGGGGGGGCGGCAAGAACACTGAAGCTTTCTTT; CDR3aa: CASSLWGGGKNTEAFF; d_gene: .; j_gene: TRBJ1-1; abundance: many; v_gene: TRBV5-1
CDR3nt: TGTGCCAGCAGTTTTTTCTACTCCTACGAGCAGTACTTC; CDR3aa: CASSFFYSYEQYF; d_gene: .; j_gene: TRBJ2-7; abundance: many; v_gene: TRBV28
CDR3nt: TGTGCCAGCAGCCCTCAGGGCTCTTGGAACGAGCAGTACTTC; CDR3aa: CASSPQGSWNEQYF; d_gene: .; j_gene: TRBJ2-7; abundance: few; v_gene: TRBV7-9
CDR3nt: TGCGCCAGCAGCTTACGGCCATCCGAGGACGAGCAGTACTTC; CDR3aa: CASSLRPSEDEQYF; d_gene: .; j_gene: TRBJ2-7; abundance: few; v_gene: TRBV5-1